The 31 T cell receptor beta chains below were found in one sample sequenced in a study of T-cell reconstitution after alpha-beta-depleted transplantation in children. Unique molecular identifiers were used in preparing the TCRbeta library. TCRdb re-analysed the PCR reads in MiXCR, keeping a single row per CDR3 protein. The sample has nearly 400,000 distinct CDR3 sequences; around 21% are singletons. The sample consisted of PBMCs from the stem cell graft donor, taken from the stem cell graft. The origin of the receptors is a human donor who donated a stem cell graft to a child with acute myeloid leukemia.

The chain's CDR3 is CSVELQGNTEAFF. CDR3 coding DNA: TGCAGCGTTGAGTTACAGGGAAACACTGAAGCTTTCTTT. The chain recombines TRBV29-1 with TRBJ1-1, with D perhaps TRBD1 (6 bases). The CDR3 consists of 13 residues. V dropped 3 bases and J dropped 2 bases, with 10 bases sitting between them. Per the germline V gene, CDR1 is SQVTM and CDR2 is ANQGSEA.

This clonotype was counted at least ten times. The chain is built from TRBV29-1 and TRBJ2-1; the match to TRBD1 covers 8 bases. The trim removed 7 bases at V and 9 bases at J, leaving 5 bases unmatched. Germline V gene lookup returns CDR1 SQVTM and CDR2 ANQGSEA. The CDR3 has 11 residues. This CDR3 is CSADRAGEQFF. The CDR3 bases are TGCAGCGCGGACAGGGCTGGTGAGCAGTTCTTC.

This chain joins TRBV10-3 and TRBJ2-1; tentatively, D is TRBD1 or TRBD2 (11 bases each). The CDR3 is 17 amino acids. Trimming took off 10 bases at V and 7 bases at J, with 29 bases between the two ends. CDR1 and CDR2 (germline): ENHRY, SYGVKD. The CDR3 region is CATWDRGIAGGVNEQFF. In DNA form, the CDR3 reads TGTGCCACCTGGGACAGGGGGATAGCGGGAGGGGTGAATGAGCAGTTCTTC.

The sample holds many counts of this clonotype. J is TRBJ2-1 and V is TRBV20-1; 12 bases fit TRBD2. The J segment lost 2 bases and the V segment lost 3 bases, leaving 8 bases of the junction unmatched. CDR3 size: 17 residues. Per the germline V gene, CDR1 is DFQATT and CDR2 is SNEGSKA (reference sequence). DNA of the CDR3: TGCAGTGCTAGCTCTAGCGGGAGGGCCGAAACCTACAATGAGCAGTTCTTC. Translation: CSASSSGRAETYNEQFF.

In this sample, this clonotype turned up a few times. The chain links TRBV4-1 to TRBJ2-7; perhaps TRBD1 as D (5 bases). V was pared by 1 base and J by 2 bases, with 12 bases between. CDR1 and CDR2 (germline): MGHRA, YSYEKL. The length of the CDR3 is 15 residues. DNA of the CDR3: TGCGCCAGCAGCCAAGTAACCAGGGCGGCCTACGAGCAGTACTTC. This gives the protein CASSQVTRAAYEQYF.

The chain links TRBV7-9 to TRBJ1-5; 9 bases fit TRBD1. The V and J ends lost 1 base and 9 bases, in that order; junction bases with no gene match: 7. The CDR3 has 15 amino acids. Germline V gives CDR1 SEHNR, CDR2 FQNEAQ (reference sequence). The CDR3 DNA is TGTGCCAGCAGCTTAGGATGGGACAGGGTAGGGCCCCAGCATTTT. Protein sequence: CASSLGWDRVGPQHF.

As concerns this clonotype: A much more abundant neighbour one base away suggests this may be a read error. The V call is TRBV28, the J call TRBJ1-1; 9 bases agree with TRBD1. The J segment lost 3 bases and the V segment lost 6 bases, leaving 5 bases of the junction unmatched. Germline loops: CDR1 MDHEN, CDR2 SYDVKM. The CDR3 covers 14 residues. The CDR3 here is CASRPTGGYTEAFF. CDR3 DNA: TGTGCCAGCAGGCCGACAGGGGGGTACACTGAAGCTTTCTTT.

This clonotype was picked up many times. The rearrangement links TRBV29-1 to TRBJ1-2; D is undetermined. Deletions cut 4 bases from V and 5 bases from J, with 5 bases between. In germline, CDR1 is SQVTM, CDR2 ANQGSEA. This CDR3 region has 10 residues. The CDR3 loop reads CSVGVYGYTF. In DNA form, the CDR3 reads TGCAGCGTTGGCGTATATGGCTACACCTTC.

Only a few counts were recorded for this clonotype. V and J are TRBV7-7 and TRBJ2-1; either TRBD1 or TRBD2 may fit D (5 bases each). The germline gives CDR1 SSHAT, CDR2 FNYEAQ (reference sequence). The V end lost 5 bases, the J end lost 5 bases, and 10 bases lay between the germline ends. The CDR3 has 13 residues. CDR3 DNA sequence: TGTGCCAGCAGCCGGGACCAAAACAATGAGCAGTTCTTC. This sequence encodes CASSRDQNNEQFF.

The chain links TRBV7-9 to TRBJ2-2; D is perhaps TRBD2 (6 bases). This CDR3 contains 15 residues. V lost 1 base to trimming and J lost 8 bases, with 14 bases between them. The germline gives CDR1 SEHNR, CDR2 FQNEAQ (reference sequence). The DNA of the CDR3 is TGTGCCAGCAGCTTAGGCGGGATCAGATCGGGGGAGCTGTTTTTT. This translates into CASSLGGIRSGELFF. The whole variable domain, remainder taken from reference TRBV7-9 and TRBJ2-2, is DTGVSQNPRHKITKRGQNVTFRCDPISEHNRLYWYRQTLGQGPEFLTYFQNEAQLEKSRLLSDRFSAERPKGSFSTLEIQRTEQGDSAMYLCASSLGGIRSGELFFGEGSRLTVL.

This clonotype has just a few counts. This sequence joins TRBV4-3 and TRBJ2-7; D not resolved. V was shortened by 0 bases and J by 0 bases, with 6 bases between the two germline ends. Looked up from germline, CDR1 is LGHNA and CDR2 is YSLEER. The CDR3 covers 14 residues. The CDR3 loop reads CASSQESDSYEQYF. The CDR3 bases are TGCGCCAGCAGCCAAGAGAGCGACTCCTACGAGCAGTACTTC.

This chain links TRBV6-5 with TRBJ2-7; weak D call: TRBD2 (6 bases). The CDR3 totals 16 residues. With 2 bases removed from V and 7 bases from J, the gap between germline ends came to 21 bases. Germline CDR1 is MNHEY and CDR2 is SVGAGI. CDR3 sequence (DNA): TGTGCCAGCAGTTACCGTCGGGCGGATTGGGGGGATGAGCAGTACTTC. This sequence encodes CASSYRRADWGDEQYF.

This clonotype was picked up many times. This chain connects TRBV29-1 to TRBJ2-3; 10 bases fit TRBD1. The germline gives CDR1 SQVTM, CDR2 ANQGSEA. This CDR3 has 11 amino acids. After removal of 6 bases from V and 11 bases from J, the junction contained 5 bases not matched to a gene. CDR3 sequence: CSVSRDRGQYF. For the CDR3, the DNA is TGCAGCGTAAGCCGGGACAGGGGGCAGTATTTT.

Many counts were recorded for this clonotype. The J gene is TRBJ2-1, the V gene TRBV7-8; perhaps TRBD1 as D (6 bases). V was pared by 2 bases and J by 4 bases, with 9 bases between. The CDR3 has 14 amino acids. CDR1 SGHVS and CDR2 FQNEAQ come from the germline V gene. The CDR3 loop is CASSLIRGYNEQFF. CDR3 nucleotide sequence: TGTGCCAGCAGCTTAATCAGGGGATACAATGAGCAGTTCTTC.

V is TRBV10-3 and J is TRBJ2-3, with 11 bases aligning to TRBD2. In germline, CDR1 is ENHRY, CDR2 SYGVKD. This CDR3 is built from 13 residues. V trimming: 8 bases; J trimming: 5 bases; junction bases outside the gene matches: 3. In nucleotides, the CDR3 is TGTGCCATCGGCGGGACTAGCGGAGATACGCAGTATTTT. This gives the protein CAIGGTSGDTQYF.

This clonotype was observed at least ten times. The J gene is TRBJ2-1, the V gene TRBV29-1, with 7 bases that match TRBD2. There are 16 residues in the CDR3. The J segment lost 0 bases and the V segment lost 0 bases, leaving 5 bases of the junction unmatched. Germline loops: CDR1 SQVTM, CDR2 ANQGSEA. The CDR3 sequence: CSVEDISGHSYNEQFF. CDR3 in DNA: TGCAGCGTTGAAGATATTAGCGGGCACTCCTACAATGAGCAGTTCTTC.

This clonotype was observed at least ten times. The chain employs TRBV20-1 and TRBJ2-7; D remains unclear. V was trimmed by 3 bases and J by 6 bases, leaving 15 bases between them. The CDR3 is 13 residues long. Germline lookup yields CDR1 DFQATT and CDR2 SNEGSKA (reference sequence). The CDR3 loop is CSARGRVLAEQYF. CDR3 nucleotide sequence: TGCAGTGCTAGGGGTAGGGTCCTCGCCGAGCAGTACTTC.

This clonotype showed up just a few times. The CDR3 region has the DNA TGTGCCAGCAGTTCACATGACAGCTCCTACGAGCAGTACTTC. This codes for CASSSHDSSYEQYF. The chain uses TRBV12-3 or TRBV12-4 and TRBJ2-7; weak D call: TRBD1 (5 bases). Trimming shortened V by 4 bases and J by 0 bases, and 10 bases separated the two germline ends. The CDR3 length is 14 residues.

This clonotype was found many times. The chain uses TRBV20-1 and TRBJ2-7; D is ambiguous. The V gene's germline CDR1 is DFQATT and CDR2 SNEGSKA (reference sequence). The CDR3 spans 14 residues. V lost 6 bases and J 3 bases, leaving 18 bases between the germline ends. The CDR3: CSAIEAQVFYEQYF. The DNA for the CDR3 is TGCAGTGCCATTGAAGCTCAGGTGTTCTACGAGCAGTACTTC.

V and J are TRBV4-2 and TRBJ2-7; the D is unclear. CDR3 length: 13 residues. Trimming pared 4 bases from V and 4 bases from J, leaving 11 bases between. Germline V gene data show CDR1 as LGHNA and CDR2 as YNFKEQ. CDR3: CASSRPPYYEQYF. As DNA, the CDR3 is TGTGCCAGCAGCCGCCCCCCGTATTACGAGCAGTACTTC.

This clonotype was observed a few times. In nucleotides, the CDR3 is TGCAGCGTTTCCACAGACAGGGAAGACTATGGCTACACCTTC. It specifies CSVSTDREDYGYTF. The chain combines TRBV29-1 with TRBJ1-2, with 7 nucleotides matching TRBD1. The germline gives CDR1 SQVTM, CDR2 ANQGSEA. V lost 5 bases to trimming and J lost 3 bases; unmatched junction nucleotides: 9. The length of the CDR3 is 14 residues.

The table lists this clonotype with a few counts. The chain employs TRBV20-1 and TRBJ2-3; unclear D gene. The CDR3 spans 13 residues. Deletions cut 1 base from V and 1 base from J, with 6 bases between. Looked up from germline, CDR1 is DFQATT and CDR2 is SNEGSKA (reference sequence). CDR3 sequence (DNA): TGCAGTGCTAGAGGACCGCGCACAGATACGCAGTATTTT. Amino acid sequence: CSARGPRTDTQYF.

The chain combines TRBV12-3 or TRBV12-4 with TRBJ1-1; D might be TRBD1 (5 bases). The CDR3 is 15 residues long. The germline V and J ends were trimmed by 3 bases and 0 bases, with 11 bases remaining between them. The DNA for the CDR3 is TGTGCCAGCAGTTTCCGGGGCTCCATGAACACTGAAGCTTTCTTT. Protein: CASSFRGSMNTEAFF.

This rearrangement joins TRBV5-1 to TRBJ1-5; D is uncertain. The CDR3 is made up of 15 amino acids. Germline V gene lookup returns CDR1 SGHRS and CDR2 YFSETQ. The ends were cut back, 0 bases at V and 0 bases at J, with 7 bases in the middle. The chain's CDR3 is CASSLAGFSNQPQHF. CDR3 sequence (DNA): TGCGCCAGCAGCTTGGCAGGTTTTAGCAATCAGCCCCAGCATTTT.

V gene TRBV27 combines with J gene TRBJ1-4; D unresolved. Trimming took 7 bases from V and 0 from J, leaving 12 bases between them. The CDR3 consists of 15 residues. CDR1 is MNHEY and CDR2 is SMNVEV in the germline V gene (reference sequence). The CDR3 reads CASKSEAATNEKLFF. The CDR3 DNA follows: TGTGCCAGCAAATCCGAGGCGGCAACTAATGAAAAACTGTTTTTT. The variable domain in full, completed from reference TRBV27 and TRBJ1-4, reads EAQVTQNPRYLITVTGKKLTVTCSQNMNHEYMSWYRQDPGLGLRQIYYSMNVEVTDKGDVPEGYKVSRKEKRNFPLILESPSPNQTSLYFCASKSEAATNEKLFFGSGTQLSVL.

This clonotype has more than one count but fewer than ten. The genes are TRBV12-3 or TRBV12-4 and TRBJ2-1, with 10 nucleotides matching TRBD1. The CDR3 has 19 residues. The V gene end was trimmed by 2 bases and the J gene end by 10 bases; junction bases not matched to a gene: 20. The CDR3 DNA reads TGTGCCAGCAGTTTATTCGAATTCAGCGGGACAGGGGTCGCGGAAGAGCAGTTCTTC. Its translation: CASSLFEFSGTGVAEEQFF.

This chain links TRBV6-2 or TRBV6-3 with TRBJ2-1, with D perhaps matching TRBD2 (5 bases). The germline V gene has CDR1 MNHEY and CDR2 SVGEGT. Trimming took off 4 bases at V and 2 bases at J, with 15 bases between the two ends. The CDR3 length is 16 residues. CDR3 region: CASSSWTPSAYNEQFF. CDR3 bases: TGTGCCAGCAGTTCTTGGACTCCCAGCGCCTACAATGAGCAGTTCTTC.

This clonotype was observed many times. J is TRBJ1-1 and V is TRBV12-3 or TRBV12-4; no clear D gene. Between the trimmed V and J ends, which lost 5 bases and 1 base, there was a span of 8 bases. This CDR3 has 13 amino acids. The CDR3 DNA is TGTGCCAGCAGTATTCACGAGAACACTGAAGCTTTCTTT. Translated, it gives CASSIHENTEAFF.

The rearrangement uses TRBV24-1 and TRBJ2-3, with 8 nucleotides matching TRBD1. The J segment lost 4 bases and the V segment lost 0 bases, leaving 2 bases of the junction unmatched. CDR1 is KGHDR and CDR2 is SFDVKD in the germline V gene. The CDR3 runs 15 residues. The CDR3 is CATSDLGQGADTQYF. The CDR3 bases are TGTGCCACCAGTGATTTGGGACAGGGTGCAGATACGCAGTATTTT.

The rearrangement links TRBV20-1 to TRBJ2-7, with a weak D call TRBD1 (6 bases). This CDR3 is 15 amino acids long. The ends were cut back, 2 bases at V and 4 bases at J, with 18 bases in the middle. CDR1 and CDR2 from the germline V gene are DFQATT and SNEGSKA (reference sequence). CDR3 residues: CSARPPGATVYEQYF. The CDR3 DNA follows: TGCAGTGCTAGACCTCCAGGGGCAACTGTTTACGAGCAGTACTTC.

This clonotype was counted between two and nine times. The V gene is TRBV28, the J gene TRBJ2-5, with 8 bases that match TRBD1. Losses at the gene ends were 7 bases for V and 2 bases for J; bases not matched to a gene: 12. Germline CDR1 reads MDHEN; CDR2 reads SYDVKM. CDR3 size: 16 residues. The CDR3 loop reads CASTQQGAFGQETQYF. CDR3 DNA: TGTGCCAGCACCCAGCAGGGGGCTTTCGGGCAAGAGACCCAGTACTTC.